This T cell receptor beta chain was obtained from a study of shared clonotypes between healthy human individuals. The CDR3 contains 15 residues. With V trimmed by 5 bases and J by 5 bases, 6 bases remained unmatched. Germline V gene data show CDR1 as LNHDA and CDR2 as SQIVND (reference sequence). Each cell subset's genomic DNA was divided evenly among several immunoSEQ plates. The authors sequenced unsorted PBMC DNA on ten immunoSEQ deep assay plates. The protocol was immunoSEQ multiplex PCR, while the TCRdb copy is restricted to in-frame clones and leaves out a portion. The data show under 600,000 clones, about 75% seen once. Only Caucasian adults living in Nashville, Tennessee made up the donor group.

The chain recombines TRBV19 with TRBJ2-2; 9 bases are shared with TRBD2. Sequenced: PBMCs. The sequence was collected from a woman aged 40 to 55 in good health. Some clones in this sample may be carry-over from other donors' samples. CDR3 region: CASSAGLAGTGELFF. The CDR3 DNA reads TGTGCCAGTAGTGCGGGACTAGCCGGGACCGGGGAGCTGTTTTTT. The whole variable domain, filled in from reference TRBV19 and TRBJ2-2, reads DGGITQSPKYLFRKEGQNVTLSCEQNLNHDAMYWYRQDPGQGLRLIYYSQIVNDFQKGDIAEGYSVSREKKESFPLTVTSAQKNPTAFYLCASSAGLAGTGELFFGEGSRLTVL.